Each of the 13 T cell receptor beta chains below was sequenced from the same sample in a study of technical replicates of blood from a handful of donors. Sequencing was performed with immunoSEQ multiplex PCR; in TCRdb, only in-frame clones are kept and a portion is missing. The table includes tens of thousands of clones, 92% detected once. The sample consisted of T cells isolated from PBMCs. Receptor source: a human donor in good health.

The gene calls are TRBV27 and TRBJ2-5; TRBD2 matches 7 bases. CDR3 length equals 11 residues. Germline CDR1 reads MNHEY; CDR2 reads SMNVEV (reference sequence). Trimming removed 10 bases from V and 4 bases from J; junction bases left unmatched: 3. CDR3 region: CATREGETQYF. The CDR3 nucleotides read TGTGCCACAAGGGAGGGAGAGACCCAGTACTTC.

This clone was seen once. The CDR3 DNA follows: TGTGCCAGCAGCTTAACAGACACCATATATTTT. It translates to CASSLTDTIYF. The chain combines TRBV7-2 with TRBJ1-3, with D hard to call. Trimming stripped 2 bases from V and 8 bases from J, with 4 bases between. This CDR3 is built from 11 residues. Looked up from germline, CDR1 is SGHTA and CDR2 is FQGNSA.

This clone showed up just once. This chain connects TRBV6-1 to TRBJ2-3, with 12 bases identical to TRBD2. Losses at the gene ends were 2 bases for V and 3 bases for J; bases not matched to a gene: 3. This CDR3 is 16 amino acids long. Looked up from germline, CDR1 is MNHNS and CDR2 is SASEGT. CDR3 nucleotide sequence: TGTGCCAGCAGTGAACTAGCGGGAGGGATGACAGATACGCAGTATTTT. Its translation is CASSELAGGMTDTQYF.

V and J are TRBV19 and TRBJ2-7; maybe TRBD1 (5 bases). This CDR3 is 15 amino acids long. The V end was cut by 3 bases, the J end by 3 bases, with 15 bases between. CDR1 and CDR2 (germline): LNHDA, SQIVND (reference sequence). CDR3 loop: CASSIFDRGIYEQYF. The CDR3 DNA sequence: TGTGCCAGTAGTATCTTCGACAGAGGAATCTACGAGCAGTACTTC.

V is TRBV10-3 and J is TRBJ1-1; D is possibly TRBD1 (6 bases). The CDR3 length is 14 residues. CDR1 and CDR2 from the germline V gene are ENHRY and SYGVKD. Trimming removed 0 bases from V and 3 bases from J, with 8 bases in between. The CDR3 nucleotides read TGTGCCATCAGTGAGTCACAGGGTCACACTGAAGCTTTCTTT. Amino acid sequence: CAISESQGHTEAFF.

The chain links TRBV29-1 to TRBJ1-1, with 8 bases that match TRBD1. J was trimmed by 5 bases and V by 1 base; bases with no gene match: 12. The germline V gene encodes CDR1 SQVTM and CDR2 ANQGSEA. The CDR3 covers 16 residues. The CDR3 region is CSVEGLRDRRPTEAFF. Here the CDR3 DNA reads TGCAGCGTTGAAGGTTTGCGGGACAGGAGGCCGACTGAAGCTTTCTTT. Full variable domain (rest looked up from reference TRBV29-1 and TRBJ1-1): SAVISQKPSRDICQRGTSLTIQCQVDSQVTMMFWYRQQPGQSLTLIATANQGSEATYESGFVIDKFPISRPNLTFSTLTVSNMSPEDSSIYLCSVEGLRDRRPTEAFFGQGTRLTVV.

The V gene is TRBV11-3, the J gene TRBJ1-4; TRBD1 is a possible D gene (6 bases). The V gene's germline CDR1 is SGHNT and CDR2 YENEEA. This CDR3 has 16 amino acids. V shed 1 base and J shed 7 bases, with 16 bases lying between them. The chain's CDR3 is CASSLVGGDRREKLFF. The CDR3 nucleotides read TGTGCCAGCAGCTTAGTAGGTGGTGACAGGCGTGAAAAACTGTTTTTT. Complete variable domain (other parts from reference TRBV11-3 and TRBJ1-4): EAGVVQSPRYKIIEKKQPVAFWCNPISGHNTLYWYLQNLGQGPELLIRYENEEAVDDSQLPKDRFSAERLKGVDSTLKIQPAELGDSAVYLCASSLVGGDRREKLFFGSGTQLSVL.

The chain has TRBV20-1 and TRBJ2-2, with unresolved D. CDR3 size: 11 residues. Germline V CDR1 and CDR2: DFQATT, SNEGSKA (reference sequence). Trimming took off 5 bases at V and 7 bases at J, with 8 bases between the two ends. CDR3 sequence: CSAQVVGELFF. The DNA for the CDR3 is TGCAGTGCTCAAGTAGTCGGGGAGCTGTTTTTT.

The chain has TRBV11-2 and TRBJ2-7; D might be TRBD1 (5 bases). This CDR3 spans 14 amino acids. V shed 5 bases and J shed 7 bases, with 18 bases lying between them. CDR1 is SGHAT and CDR2 is FQNNGV in the germline V gene. CDR3 nucleotides: TGTGCCAGCAGCCCCACCAGGGTAGCTGGGGAGCAGTACTTC. Residues: CASSPTRVAGEQYF.

J is TRBJ2-1 and V is TRBV9; TRBD1 aligns across 9 bases. CDR3 length: 15 amino acids. Trimming removed 2 bases from V and 6 bases from J; junction bases left unmatched: 6. Germline CDR1 reads SGDLS; CDR2 reads YYNGEE. DNA for the CDR3: TGTGCCAGCAGCGTGGCGGGACAGGGATTCAATGAGCAGTTCTTC. It specifies CASSVAGQGFNEQFF.

This clone appeared once. The genes are TRBV27 and TRBJ1-5, with D possibly TRBD1 on 5 matching bases. Trimming shortened V by 4 bases and J by 4 bases, and 11 bases separated the two germline ends. This CDR3 region has 14 residues. Germline values: CDR1 MNHEY, CDR2 SMNVEV (reference sequence). CDR3 loop: CASSYGGANQPQHF. The CDR3, as DNA: TGTGCCAGCAGTTACGGGGGAGCAAATCAGCCCCAGCATTTT.

The J gene is TRBJ2-7, the V gene TRBV4-2, with D perhaps TRBD2 (6 bases). From germline, CDR1 is LGHNA and CDR2 YNFKEQ. CDR3 length equals 15 residues. V was shortened by 0 bases and J by 0 bases, with 9 bases between the two germline ends. CDR3 residues: CASSQDSGSSYEQYF. For the CDR3, the DNA is TGTGCCAGCAGCCAAGATAGCGGTAGCTCCTACGAGCAGTACTTC.

This clone was recorded only once. This chain links TRBV5-1 with TRBJ2-7; 11 nucleotides align to TRBD2. CDR1 and CDR2 (germline): SGHRS, YFSETQ. The CDR3 runs to 15 residues. Trimming at V came to 4 bases and at J to 5 bases, leaving 8 bases not matched to a gene. This CDR3 reads CASSQVAGGPHEQYF. The CDR3 nucleotides read TGCGCCAGCAGCCAAGTAGCGGGAGGGCCCCACGAGCAGTACTTC.